Below, 24 T cell receptor beta chains from the same sample are listed, as sequenced in a study of blood T cell repertoires in COVID-19. The method was immunoSEQ multiplex PCR; TCRdb's version includes in-frame clones alone and lacks a portion of them. The sample holds about 180,000 clones, roughly 83% seen once. Sequences were obtained from PBMCs or T cells enriched from blood (not recorded which). Source of these receptors: a woman younger than 45 who had recovered from COVID-19.

This chain uses TRBV5-1 with TRBJ2-7; TRBD1 is a possible D gene (5 bases). The germline V gene has CDR1 SGHRS and CDR2 YFSETQ. There are 13 residues in the CDR3. Trimming removed 3 bases from V and 5 bases from J, with 12 bases in between. CDR3 DNA: TGCGCCAGCAGCTCTTCGGCAGGGAACGAGCAGTACTTC. This codes for CASSSSAGNEQYF.

The J gene is TRBJ2-1, the V gene TRBV4-1, with 7 positions matching TRBD2. Germline V gene sequence: CDR1 MGHRA, CDR2 YSYEKL. J was trimmed by 4 bases and V by 0 bases; bases with no gene match: 6. The CDR3 sequence is 16 residues long. CDR3 in DNA: TGCGCCAGCAGCCAAGAAGTTCGGGAGGAATACAATGAGCAGTTCTTC. This encodes CASSQEVREEYNEQFF.

The chain uses TRBV7-9 and TRBJ2-1; 12 bases map to TRBD2. The J segment lost 2 bases and the V segment lost 3 bases, leaving 2 bases of the junction unmatched. The CDR3 sequence is 16 residues long. CDR1 and CDR2 (germline): SEHNR, FQNEAQ (reference sequence). CDR3 region: CASSFASGRAYNEQFF. The DNA of the CDR3 is TGTGCCAGCAGCTTCGCTAGCGGGAGGGCCTACAATGAGCAGTTCTTC.

The CDR3 reads CASGPTSEFF. The CDR3 coding sequence is TGTGCCAGCGGCCCGACATCGGAGTTCTTC. The V and J genes are TRBV27 and TRBJ2-1; no definite D call. There are 10 residues in the CDR3. The V and J ends lost 8 bases and 14 bases respectively, with 13 bases between them. Germline CDR1 MNHEY, CDR2 SMNVEV (reference sequence).

In its sample, this clone was seen once. This sequence joins TRBV7-2 and TRBJ2-7; 8 bases agree with TRBD2. CDR1 is SGHTA, CDR2 FQGNSA, per germline. V trimming: 3 bases; J trimming: 4 bases; junction bases outside the gene matches: 5. This CDR3 has 14 amino acids. For the CDR3, the DNA is TGTGCCAGCAGCTTCAGCGGGGGTACGTACGAGCAGTACTTC. As protein: CASSFSGGTYEQYF.

With regard to this clone: This CDR3 is also generated by other DNA sequences in the sample. The chain has TRBV28 and TRBJ2-7; 14 bases are a match to TRBD2. Germline CDR1 reads MDHEN; CDR2 reads SYDVKM. CDR3 size: 15 residues. V lost 4 bases, J lost 4 bases, and 3 bases stayed unmatched. DNA for the CDR3: TGTGCCAGCAGTTCGGGGACTAGCGGGAGTTACGAGCAGTACTTC. Its translation is CASSSGTSGSYEQYF. The full variable domain, completed using reference TRBV28 and TRBJ2-7, is DVKVTQSSRYLVKRTGEKVFLECVQDMDHENMFWYRQDPGLGLRLIYFSYDVKMKEKGDIPEGYSVSREKKERFSLILESASTNQTSMYLCASSSGTSGSYEQYFGPGTRLTVT.

The chain is built from TRBV7-9 and TRBJ2-3; D not resolved. The V and J ends lost 7 bases and 3 bases respectively, with 5 bases between them. The CDR3 has 11 amino acids. Germline V gene lookup returns CDR1 SEHNR and CDR2 FQNEAQ (reference sequence). CDR3 DNA sequence: TGTGCCAGCACCCGTACAGATACGCAGTATTTT. Amino acid sequence: CASTRTDTQYF.

The V and J genes are TRBV28 and TRBJ1-2, with D uncertain. Between the trimmed V and J ends, which lost 5 bases and 7 bases, there was a span of 20 bases. This CDR3 region has 15 residues. CDR1 and CDR2 (germline): MDHEN, SYDVKM. CDR3 DNA: TGTGCCAGCAGTCCATCCGACACGTCTTTGAGTGGCTACACCTTC. Encoded protein: CASSPSDTSLSGYTF.

This chain uses TRBV29-1 with TRBJ2-7; TRBD1 is a possible D gene (6 bases). The germline V gene has CDR1 SQVTM and CDR2 ANQGSEA. The CDR3 runs 14 residues. V was clipped by 6 bases and J by 0 bases, with 15 bases between them. The CDR3 reads CSVMTGGSSYEQYF. In nucleotides, the CDR3 is TGCAGCGTAATGACAGGCGGTAGCTCCTACGAGCAGTACTTC.

This clone was found a few times. V is TRBV29-1 and J is TRBJ1-2; 9 nucleotides line up with TRBD1. Germline V lookup: CDR1 SQVTM, CDR2 ANQGSEA. The junction had 2 bases not matched to a gene; V was cut back by 3 bases and J by 6 bases. CDR3 length: 12 residues. The CDR3 here is CSVEGTGHGYTF. For the CDR3, the DNA is TGCAGCGTTGAGGGGACAGGGCATGGCTACACCTTC.

On this clone itself: Other DNA sequences in the same sample also yield this CDR3. This sequence joins TRBV6-5 and TRBJ1-1; 8 bases map to TRBD1. V shed 6 bases and J 1 base; nucleotides not matched to a gene: 4. CDR3 size: 14 residues. Looked up from germline, CDR1 is MNHEY and CDR2 is SVGAGI. CDR3: CASRSTGGNTEAFF. CDR3 bases: TGTGCCAGCAGGTCCACAGGGGGGAACACTGAAGCTTTCTTT.

The chain carries TRBV30 and TRBJ1-2; 9 nucleotides line up with TRBD1. CDR3 size: 14 residues. The germline V gene encodes CDR1 GTSNPN and CDR2 SVGIG (reference sequence). J was trimmed by 3 bases and V by 0 bases; bases with no gene match: 2. CDR3 nucleotide sequence: TGTGCCTGGAGTGTCGGGACAGGGTACTATGGCTACACCTTC. Translating gives CAWSVGTGYYGYTF.

V is TRBV27 and J is TRBJ1-5; D ambiguous. Germline-derived CDR1 and CDR2 are MNHEY and SMNVEV (reference sequence). The CDR3 extends over 13 amino acids. V dropped 2 bases and J dropped 7 bases, with 9 bases sitting between them. Here the CDR3 reads CASSLSVGQPQHF. In DNA form, the CDR3 reads TGTGCCAGCAGTTTAAGCGTAGGCCAGCCCCAGCATTTT.

Details on this clone: The sample has other DNA sequences that encode this CDR3 too. V gene TRBV11-2 combines with J gene TRBJ2-7, with D perhaps matching TRBD2 (5 bases). This CDR3 region has 13 residues. CDR1 is SGHAT and CDR2 is FQNNGV in the germline V gene. The germline V and J ends were trimmed by 2 bases and 4 bases, with 9 bases remaining between them. The CDR3 region is CASSLTGGYEQYF. Written as DNA, the CDR3 is TGTGCCAGCAGCTTAACGGGCGGGTACGAGCAGTACTTC.

The rearrangement links TRBV5-6 to TRBJ1-1; TRBD1 agrees at 7 bases. CDR3 length equals 15 residues. The junction had 13 bases not matched to a gene; V was cut back by 4 bases and J by 7 bases. Germline lookup yields CDR1 SGHDT and CDR2 YYEEEE. CDR3 nucleotides: TGTGCCAGCAGCCTCCCGGGACAGCTCAGTAATGAAGCTTTCTTT. As protein: CASSLPGQLSNEAFF.

The chain is built from TRBV10-3 and TRBJ2-7, with D perhaps TRBD2 (5 bases). V lost 9 bases and J lost 4, with 10 bases in between. The germline V gene encodes CDR1 ENHRY and CDR2 SYGVKD. This CDR3 has 11 residues. The CDR3 protein is CAIGLGYEQYF. Written as DNA, the CDR3 is TGTGCCATAGGACTGGGGTACGAGCAGTACTTC.

This chain links TRBV4-1 with TRBJ2-1; maybe TRBD2 (5 bases). The CDR3 is made up of 16 amino acids. From germline, CDR1 is MGHRA and CDR2 YSYEKL. V shed 1 base and J shed 3 bases, with 13 bases lying between them. The CDR3 bases are TGCGCCAGCAGCCAAGTTTTCGGAGGCCTCTACAATGAGCAGTTCTTC. Its translation is CASSQVFGGLYNEQFF.

The chain links TRBV5-1 to TRBJ1-1, with 8 bases aligning to TRBD1. Germline CDR1 SGHRS, CDR2 YFSETQ. The CDR3 runs to 15 residues. J lost 4 bases, V lost 0 bases, and 5 bases had no gene match. The CDR3 protein is CASSLAGQETTEAFF. The CDR3 nucleotides are TGCGCCAGCAGCTTGGCGGGACAGGAGACCACTGAAGCTTTCTTT.

This rearrangement joins TRBV7-9 to TRBJ2-5; D not certain. Germline values: CDR1 SEHNR, CDR2 FQNEAQ (reference sequence). The CDR3 runs 14 residues. Deletions cut 3 bases from V and 2 bases from J, with 10 bases between. The CDR3 sequence is CASSFRTEQETQYF. The CDR3 DNA reads as TGTGCCAGCAGCTTCCGAACAGAACAAGAGACCCAGTACTTC.

CDR3 amino acids: CASSLDRSYGYTF. Here the CDR3 DNA reads TGCGCCAGCAGCTTGGACAGATCTTATGGCTACACCTTC. This chain links TRBV5-1 with TRBJ1-2; D ambiguous. The V and J ends lost 0 bases and 5 bases respectively, with 8 bases between them. The CDR3 is made up of 13 amino acids. Germline V lookup: CDR1 SGHRS, CDR2 YFSETQ.

The chain carries TRBV4-1 and TRBJ2-1; TRBD2 matches at 10 bases. The length of the CDR3 is 16 residues. Germline CDR1 and CDR2: MGHRA and YSYEKL. Germline trimming cut 0 bases from V and 4 bases from J; bases unmatched to any gene: 3. CDR3 protein: CASSQEGLADYNEQFF. In DNA form, the CDR3 reads TGCGCCAGCAGCCAAGAAGGACTAGCGGATTACAATGAGCAGTTCTTC.

This clone is a singleton in its sample. The CDR3 region is CASRRIQGQGYTF. CDR3 coding DNA: TGTGCCAGCAGGAGAATTCAGGGTCAAGGCTACACCTTC. The rearrangement joins TRBV28 to TRBJ1-2, with D possibly being TRBD1 (5 bases). This CDR3 has 13 residues. In germline, CDR1 is MDHEN, CDR2 SYDVKM. Deletions cut 6 bases from V and 8 bases from J, with 16 bases between.

The CDR3 loop is CASSLGARELFF. CDR3 coding DNA: TGTGCCAGCAGTTTGGGGGCCCGGGAGCTGTTTTTT. The chain links TRBV28 to TRBJ2-2; D may be TRBD1 (6 bases). Germline values: CDR1 MDHEN, CDR2 SYDVKM. This CDR3 has 12 amino acids. Trimming removed 3 bases at V and 9 bases at J, with 8 bases between.

The gene calls are TRBV27 and TRBJ2-4; tentative D call: TRBD1 (6 bases). Germline CDR1 and CDR2: MNHEY and SMNVEV (reference sequence). The V end was cut by 5 bases, the J end by 5 bases, with 22 bases between. The CDR3 totals 17 residues. The CDR3 here is CASSPLAPQGHQNIQYF. CDR3 nucleotide sequence: TGTGCCAGCAGTCCCCTAGCCCCGCAGGGACATCAAAACATTCAGTACTTC.